This paragraph covers one TCR beta chain sequence. Profiled with immunoSEQ multiplex PCR; TCRdb holds only in-frame clones, not every one. The table shows about 75,000 clones, with 97% occurring only once. These data are taken from a study of technical replicates of blood from a few donors. The material sequenced was T cells isolated from PBMCs. This sequence was found in a human donor in good health.

The CDR3 DNA follows: TGCGCCAGGAATTTTACAGGGGGCGCCGAGACCCAGTACTTC. As protein: CARNFTGGAETQYF. The chain employs TRBV5-1 and TRBJ2-5; 9 bases are shared with TRBD1. With 8 bases clipped from V and 5 bases from J, the junction kept 10 bases outside the gene matches. The CDR3 has 14 residues. Germline V gives CDR1 SGHRS, CDR2 YFSETQ.